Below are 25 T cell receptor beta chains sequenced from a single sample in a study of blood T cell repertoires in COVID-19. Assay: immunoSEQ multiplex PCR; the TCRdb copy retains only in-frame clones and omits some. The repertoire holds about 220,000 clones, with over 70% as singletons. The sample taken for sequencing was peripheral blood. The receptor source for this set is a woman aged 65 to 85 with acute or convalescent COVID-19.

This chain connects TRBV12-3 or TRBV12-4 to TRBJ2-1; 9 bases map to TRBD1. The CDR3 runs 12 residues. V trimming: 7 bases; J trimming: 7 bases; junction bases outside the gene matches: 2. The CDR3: CASTQGANEQFF. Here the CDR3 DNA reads TGTGCCAGCACACAGGGGGCGAATGAGCAGTTCTTC.

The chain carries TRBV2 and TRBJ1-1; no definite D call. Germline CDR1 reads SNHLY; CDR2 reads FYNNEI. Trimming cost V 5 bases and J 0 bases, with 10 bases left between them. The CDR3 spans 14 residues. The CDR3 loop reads CASSKQSLNTEAFF. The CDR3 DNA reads TGTGCCAGCAGTAAACAGAGTTTGAACACTGAAGCTTTCTTT.

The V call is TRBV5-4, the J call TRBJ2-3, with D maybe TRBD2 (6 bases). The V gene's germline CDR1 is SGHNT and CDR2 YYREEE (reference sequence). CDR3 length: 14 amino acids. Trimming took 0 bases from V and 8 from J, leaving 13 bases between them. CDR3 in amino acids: CASSLDPDGGTQYF. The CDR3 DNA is TGTGCCAGCAGCTTGGACCCGGACGGGGGTACGCAGTATTTT.

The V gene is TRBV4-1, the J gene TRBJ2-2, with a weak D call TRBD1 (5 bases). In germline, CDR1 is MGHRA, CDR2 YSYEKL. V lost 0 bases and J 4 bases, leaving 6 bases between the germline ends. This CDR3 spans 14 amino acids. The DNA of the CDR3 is TGCGCCAGCAGCCAAGATCAGGGCACCGGGGAGCTGTTTTTT. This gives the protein CASSQDQGTGELFF.

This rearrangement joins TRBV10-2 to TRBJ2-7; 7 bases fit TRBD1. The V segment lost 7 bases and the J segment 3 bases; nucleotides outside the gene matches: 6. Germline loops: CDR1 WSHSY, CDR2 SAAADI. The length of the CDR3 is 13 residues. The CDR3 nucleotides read TGCGCCAGCACAGGGACAGTGGGCTACGAGCAGTACTTC. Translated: CASTGTVGYEQYF.

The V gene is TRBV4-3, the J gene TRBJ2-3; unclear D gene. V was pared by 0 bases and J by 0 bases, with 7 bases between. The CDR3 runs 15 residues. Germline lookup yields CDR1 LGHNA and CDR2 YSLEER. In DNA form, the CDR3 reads TGCGCCAGCAGCCAAGAACTAAAGAGCACAGATACGCAGTATTTT. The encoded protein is CASSQELKSTDTQYF.

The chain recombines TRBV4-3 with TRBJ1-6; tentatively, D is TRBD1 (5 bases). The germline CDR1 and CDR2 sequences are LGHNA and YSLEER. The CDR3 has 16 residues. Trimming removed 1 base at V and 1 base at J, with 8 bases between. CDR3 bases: TGCGCCAGCAGCCAAGTCTCAGGGTCCTATAATTCACCCCTCCACTTT. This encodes CASSQVSGSYNSPLHF.

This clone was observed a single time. The CDR3 region has the DNA TGTGCCAGCTCAGGCGGGACAGGGTCCGTAGATACGCAGTATTTT. Translating it yields CASSGGTGSVDTQYF. The chain is built from TRBV18 and TRBJ2-3; 9 bases map to TRBD1. Losses at the gene ends were 5 bases for V and 5 bases for J; bases not matched to a gene: 8. The CDR3 spans 15 residues. The germline V gene encodes CDR1 KGHSH and CDR2 LQKENI.

CDR3 loop: CATKFVYRDGETQYF. CDR3 DNA sequence: TGTGCCACCAAGTTCGTCTACCGGGATGGGGAGACCCAGTACTTC. This chain joins TRBV19 and TRBJ2-5, with a tentative D call TRBD2 (5 bases). The CDR3 sequence is 15 residues long. Trimming removed 10 bases at V and 5 bases at J, with 23 bases between. Germline assignment: CDR1 LNHDA and CDR2 SQIVND (reference sequence).

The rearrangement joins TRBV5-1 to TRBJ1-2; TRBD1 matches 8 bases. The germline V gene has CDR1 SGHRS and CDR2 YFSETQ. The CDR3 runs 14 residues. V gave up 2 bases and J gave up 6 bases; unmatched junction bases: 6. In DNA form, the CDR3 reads TGCGCCAGCAGCTTTGGGACAGGCCGAGATGGCTACACCTTC. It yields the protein CASSFGTGRDGYTF.

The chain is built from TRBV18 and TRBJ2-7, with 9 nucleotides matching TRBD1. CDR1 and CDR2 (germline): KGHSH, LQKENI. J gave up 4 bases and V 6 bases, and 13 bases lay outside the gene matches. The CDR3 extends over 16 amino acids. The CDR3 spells CASSSIGQGTGYEQYF. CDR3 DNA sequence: TGTGCCAGCTCGTCGATAGGACAGGGGACGGGGTACGAGCAGTACTTC.

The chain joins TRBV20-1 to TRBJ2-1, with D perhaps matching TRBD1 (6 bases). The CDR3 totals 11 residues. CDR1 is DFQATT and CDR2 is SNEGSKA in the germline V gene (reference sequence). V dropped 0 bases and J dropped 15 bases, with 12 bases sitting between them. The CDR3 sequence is CSARDTQGRFF. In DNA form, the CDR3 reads TGCAGTGCTAGAGATACCCAGGGGAGGTTCTTC.

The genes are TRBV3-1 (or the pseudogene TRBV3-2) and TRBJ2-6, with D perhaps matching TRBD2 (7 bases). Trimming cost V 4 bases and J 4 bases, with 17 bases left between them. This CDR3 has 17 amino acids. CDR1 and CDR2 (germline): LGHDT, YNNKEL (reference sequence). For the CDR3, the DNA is TGTGCCAGCAGCCCCGCGCCGGGGGGCGCCGGGGCCAACGTCCTGACTTTC. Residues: CASSPAPGGAGANVLTF.

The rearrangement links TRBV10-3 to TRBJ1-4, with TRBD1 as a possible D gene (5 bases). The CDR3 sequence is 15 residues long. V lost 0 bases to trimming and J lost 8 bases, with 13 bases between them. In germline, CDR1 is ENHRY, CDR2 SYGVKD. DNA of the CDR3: TGTGCCATCAGTGAGTCTAAAGGGGCATCCGAAAAACTGTTTTTT. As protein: CAISESKGASEKLFF.

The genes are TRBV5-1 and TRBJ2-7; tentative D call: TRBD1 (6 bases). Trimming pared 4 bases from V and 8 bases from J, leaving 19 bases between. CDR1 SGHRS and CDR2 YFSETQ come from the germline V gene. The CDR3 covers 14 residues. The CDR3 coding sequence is TGCGCCAGCAGCCACCCAGGGGCCCCCCCGAAGCAGTACTTC. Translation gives CASSHPGAPPKQYF. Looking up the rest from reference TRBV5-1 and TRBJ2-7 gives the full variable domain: KAGVTQTPRYLIKTRGQQVTLSCSPISGHRSVSWYQQTPGQGLQFLFEYFSETQRNKGNFPGRFSGRQFSNSRSEMNVSTLELGDSALYLCASSHPGAPPKQYFGPGTRLTVT.

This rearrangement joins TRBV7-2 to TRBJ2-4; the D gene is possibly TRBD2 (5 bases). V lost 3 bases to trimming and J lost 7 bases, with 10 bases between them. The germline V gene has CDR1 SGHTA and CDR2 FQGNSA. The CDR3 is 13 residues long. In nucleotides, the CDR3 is TGTGCCAGCAGCTTGAGGGCGATGAACATTCAGTACTTC. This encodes CASSLRAMNIQYF. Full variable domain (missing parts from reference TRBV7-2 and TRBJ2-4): GAGVSQSPSNKVTEKGKDVELRCDPISGHTALYWYRQSLGQGLEFLIYFQGNSAPDKSGLPSDRFSAERTGGSVSTLTIQRTQQEDSAVYLCASSLRAMNIQYFGAGTRLSVL.

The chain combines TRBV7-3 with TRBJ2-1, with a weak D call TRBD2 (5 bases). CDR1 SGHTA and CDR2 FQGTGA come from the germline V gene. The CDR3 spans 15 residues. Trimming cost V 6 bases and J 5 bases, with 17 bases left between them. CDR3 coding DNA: TGTGCCAGCAGTCTCACCGACCGGAGGAACAATGAGCAGTTCTTC. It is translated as CASSLTDRRNNEQFF.

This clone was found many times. CDR3 protein: CASEPAGQETQYF. The CDR3 region has the DNA TGTGCCAGCGAACCCGCGGGGCAAGAGACCCAGTACTTC. The chain couples TRBV18 to TRBJ2-5, with D perhaps TRBD2 (6 bases). Germline V gene data show CDR1 as KGHSH and CDR2 as LQKENI. The CDR3 has 13 residues. The germline V and J ends were trimmed by 8 bases and 2 bases, with 12 bases remaining between them.

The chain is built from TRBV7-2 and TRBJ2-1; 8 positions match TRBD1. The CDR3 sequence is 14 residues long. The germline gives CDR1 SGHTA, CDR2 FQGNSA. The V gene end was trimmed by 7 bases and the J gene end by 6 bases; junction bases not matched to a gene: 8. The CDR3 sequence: CASTVQGAINEQFF. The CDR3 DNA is TGTGCCAGCACCGTTCAGGGGGCGATCAATGAGCAGTTCTTC. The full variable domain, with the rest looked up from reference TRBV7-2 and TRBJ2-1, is GAGVSQSPSNKVTEKGKDVELRCDPISGHTALYWYRQSLGQGLEFLIYFQGNSAPDKSGLPSDRFSAERTGGSVSTLTIQRTQQEDSAVYLCASTVQGAINEQFFGPGTRLTVL.

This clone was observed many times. Here the CDR3 DNA reads TGTGCCAGCCAGCAGGACAGCACAGGCAATCAGCCCCAGCATTTT. Translating it yields CASQQDSTGNQPQHF. The V call is TRBV2, the J call TRBJ1-5; perhaps TRBD1 as D (6 bases). V lost 8 bases, J lost 2 bases, and 16 bases lay in between. Germline V CDR1 and CDR2: SNHLY, FYNNEI. The CDR3 runs 15 residues.

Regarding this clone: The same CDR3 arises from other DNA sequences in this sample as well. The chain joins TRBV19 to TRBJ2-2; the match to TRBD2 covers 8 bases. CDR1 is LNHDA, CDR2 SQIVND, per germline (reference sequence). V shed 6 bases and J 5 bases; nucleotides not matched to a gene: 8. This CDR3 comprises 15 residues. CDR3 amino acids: CASRGSGAGTGELFF. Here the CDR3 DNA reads TGTGCCAGTAGGGGTAGCGGGGCAGGTACCGGGGAGCTGTTTTTT.

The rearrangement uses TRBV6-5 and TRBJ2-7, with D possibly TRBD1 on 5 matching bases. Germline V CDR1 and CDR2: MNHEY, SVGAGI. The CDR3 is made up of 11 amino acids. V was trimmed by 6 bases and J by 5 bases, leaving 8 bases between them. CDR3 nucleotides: TGTGCCAGCAGCCGACAGAACGAGCAGTACTTC. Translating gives CASSRQNEQYF.

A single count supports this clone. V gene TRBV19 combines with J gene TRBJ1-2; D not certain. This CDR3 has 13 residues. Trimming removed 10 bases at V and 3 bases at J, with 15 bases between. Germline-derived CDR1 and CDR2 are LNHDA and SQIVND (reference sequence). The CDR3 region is CATISGVDYGYTF. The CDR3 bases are TGTGCCACCATCTCCGGGGTAGACTATGGCTACACCTTC.

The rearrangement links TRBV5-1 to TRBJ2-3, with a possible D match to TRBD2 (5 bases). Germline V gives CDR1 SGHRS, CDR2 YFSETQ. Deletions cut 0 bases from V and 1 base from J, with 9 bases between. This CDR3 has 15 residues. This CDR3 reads CASSLEGRGTDTQYF. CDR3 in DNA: TGCGCCAGCAGCTTGGAAGGGCGGGGCACAGATACGCAGTATTTT.

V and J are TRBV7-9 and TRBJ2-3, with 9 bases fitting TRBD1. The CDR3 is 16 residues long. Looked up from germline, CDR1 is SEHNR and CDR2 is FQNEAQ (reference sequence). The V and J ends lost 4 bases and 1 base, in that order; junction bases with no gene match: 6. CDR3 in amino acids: CASSWGDRGGTDTQYF. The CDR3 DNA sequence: TGTGCCAGCAGCTGGGGTGACAGGGGGGGCACAGATACGCAGTATTTT.